What follows are 22 T cell receptor beta chains derived from one specimen sequenced in a study of shared clonotypes between healthy human individuals. Clones were read by immunoSEQ multiplex PCR, and TCRdb kept only the in-frame ones, dropping some. The data hold some 500,000 clones, with about 96% observed a single time. The specimen sequenced was naive CD4+ T cells sorted from blood. Subset indicated: CD45RA+ positively selected. All receptors derive from a woman aged 25-40 years in good health.

V is TRBV5-1 and J is TRBJ2-6; D unresolved. This CDR3 is built from 16 residues. Between the trimmed V and J ends, which lost 5 bases and 1 base, there was a span of 13 bases. Germline-derived CDR1 and CDR2 are SGHRS and YFSETQ. The CDR3: CASSKGAESGANVLTF. The DNA for the CDR3 is TGCGCCAGCAGTAAGGGCGCGGAATCTGGGGCCAACGTCCTGACTTTC.

The chain links TRBV2 to TRBJ2-5; 9 positions match TRBD1. The germline gives CDR1 SNHLY, CDR2 FYNNEI. V was pared by 6 bases and J by 4 bases, with 9 bases of the junction left unmatched. The CDR3 loop spans 15 amino acids. As DNA, the CDR3 is TGTGCCAGCAGCGCCGGGACAGGGTATGGAGAGACCCAGTACTTC. This translates into CASSAGTGYGETQYF.

J is TRBJ1-4 and V is TRBV7-9, with 7 positions matching TRBD1. V dropped 2 bases and J dropped 5; count of bases not matched to a gene: 5. The CDR3 is made up of 15 amino acids. CDR1 SEHNR and CDR2 FQNEAQ come from the germline V gene (reference sequence). CDR3 loop: CASSLWGGQNEKLFF. The CDR3 region has the DNA TGTGCCAGCAGCTTATGGGGGGGACAGAATGAAAAACTGTTTTTT.

V usage is TRBV7-9 and J usage is TRBJ1-5; D may be TRBD1 (5 bases). Trimming took 6 bases from V and 7 from J, leaving 13 bases between them. The CDR3 is made up of 13 amino acids. Germline V gene data show CDR1 as SEHNR and CDR2 as FQNEAQ (reference sequence). CDR3 protein: CASSSGGSQPQHF. In nucleotides, the CDR3 is TGTGCCAGCAGTTCCGGGGGATCCCAGCCCCAGCATTTT.

J is TRBJ2-2 and V is TRBV27; weak D call: TRBD1 (7 bases). Germline loops: CDR1 MNHEY, CDR2 SMNVEV (reference sequence). Deletions cut 4 bases from V and 1 base from J, with 16 bases between. The CDR3 is made up of 17 amino acids. As DNA, the CDR3 is TGTGCCAGCAGTTCTGAGACAGGGAGGAAGAACACCGGGGAGCTGTTTTTT. This encodes CASSSETGRKNTGELFF.

This chain joins TRBV7-9 and TRBJ1-4; 10 bases align to TRBD1. From germline, CDR1 is SEHNR and CDR2 FQNEAQ (reference sequence). This CDR3 has 16 residues. The trim removed 4 bases at V and 7 bases at J, leaving 9 bases unmatched. CDR3 protein: CASSSTGTGESEKLFF. DNA for the CDR3: TGTGCCAGCAGCTCCACCGGGACAGGGGAATCTGAAAAACTGTTTTTT.

This clone was counted once. The chain employs TRBV4-2 and TRBJ2-7; a possible D gene is TRBD2 (6 bases). The V end lost 0 bases, the J end lost 0 bases, and 15 bases lay between the germline ends. Germline V CDR1 and CDR2: LGHNA, YNFKEQ. CDR3 length equals 17 residues. CDR3 residues: CASSQDYLAAGSYEQYF. DNA of the CDR3: TGTGCCAGCAGCCAAGATTATCTAGCAGCGGGCTCCTACGAGCAGTACTTC.

The chain combines TRBV4-2 with TRBJ2-7; 9 nucleotides match TRBD2. V lost 0 bases, J lost 3 bases, and 6 bases stayed unmatched. CDR3 size: 16 residues. Germline CDR1 reads LGHNA; CDR2 reads YNFKEQ. DNA of the CDR3: TGTGCCAGCAGCCAAGAGAGTAGCGGGAGCATCTACGAGCAGTACTTC. This codes for CASSQESSGSIYEQYF.

The rearrangement joins TRBV11-2 to TRBJ2-5; 8 bases match TRBD2. There are 15 residues in the CDR3. V shed 2 bases and J 2 bases; nucleotides not matched to a gene: 4. Germline CDR1 reads SGHAT; CDR2 reads FQNNGV. In nucleotides, the CDR3 is TGTGCCAGCAGCTTACCGGGACTAGGACAAGAGACCCAGTACTTC. Translating gives CASSLPGLGQETQYF.

The chain couples TRBV6-5 to TRBJ2-1; perhaps TRBD2 as D (5 bases). Germline CDR1 MNHEY, CDR2 SVGAGI. The V end lost 5 bases, the J end lost 5 bases, and 16 bases lay between the germline ends. The CDR3 is 15 residues long. In DNA, the CDR3 is TGTGCCAGCAGTGGGCGAGGGAGTCGGAACAATGAGCAGTTCTTC. Amino acids: CASSGRGSRNNEQFF.

V usage is TRBV11-2 and J usage is TRBJ2-7; D is uncertain. The V gene's germline CDR1 is SGHAT and CDR2 FQNNGV. The CDR3 is 12 amino acids. V was clipped by 5 bases and J by 4 bases, with 9 bases between them. CDR3 region: CASSPMPYEQYF. CDR3 nucleotides: TGTGCCAGCAGCCCGATGCCTTACGAGCAGTACTTC.

CDR3 DNA sequence: TGTGCCAGCAGTGGTGGGGTGCCTGGAAACACCATATATTTT. Amino acid sequence: CASSGGVPGNTIYF. The chain couples TRBV2 to TRBJ1-3; D uncertain. The CDR3 runs 14 residues. Between the trimmed V and J ends, which lost 4 bases and 2 bases, there was a span of 9 bases. The germline gives CDR1 SNHLY, CDR2 FYNNEI.

V usage is TRBV18 and J usage is TRBJ2-1; D unresolved. The CDR3 is 16 amino acids. Germline V gene sequence: CDR1 KGHSH, CDR2 LQKENI. Trimming took 1 base from V and 1 from J, leaving 11 bases between them. This CDR3 is CASSPRLGSSYNEQFF. The CDR3 nucleotides read TGTGCCAGCTCACCACGTCTAGGAAGTTCCTACAATGAGCAGTTCTTC.

The J gene is TRBJ1-4, the V gene TRBV28; D ambiguous. CDR1 is MDHEN and CDR2 is SYDVKM in the germline V gene. The CDR3 contains 13 residues. V lost 8 bases to trimming and J lost 8 bases, with 15 bases between them. The CDR3 reads CASCKNRWEKLFF. The CDR3 nucleotides read TGTGCCAGCTGTAAGAATAGATGGGAAAAACTGTTTTTT.

The CDR3 nucleotides are TGTGCCAGCAGCCGAGCAACGGACTGGAACTTGTATCTAAATTCACCCCTCCACTTT. Amino acid sequence: CASSRATDWNLYLNSPLHF. The rearrangement joins TRBV27 to TRBJ1-6, with D hard to call. Germline assignment: CDR1 MNHEY and CDR2 SMNVEV (reference sequence). This CDR3 has 19 amino acids. Trimming left V 6 bases short and J 7 bases short, with 28 bases between.

The chain is built from TRBV4-1 and TRBJ2-5; 8 bases agree with TRBD1. The J call may be mistaken, given a closer DNA end match to TRBJ2-7. The CDR3 totals 20 residues. Germline assignment: CDR1 MGHRA and CDR2 YSYEKL. Written as DNA, the CDR3 is TGCGCCAGCAGCCACATTCCTTCCGGAACCAGACAGGGGTCGAGCTACGAGCAGTACTTC. Protein product: CASSHIPSGTRQGSSYEQYF.

The CDR3 protein is CASRKEGTEAFF. CDR3 bases: TGTGCCAGCAGGAAAGAAGGCACTGAAGCTTTCTTT. The genes are TRBV6-6 and TRBJ1-1; no reliable D call. Per the germline V gene, CDR1 is MNHNY and CDR2 is SVGAGI (reference sequence). This CDR3 spans 12 amino acids. Trimming left V 6 bases short and J 4 bases short, with 9 bases between.

This clone was seen just once. The chain employs TRBV18 and TRBJ2-5; 7 bases line up with TRBD1. The CDR3 spans 15 residues. The J segment lost 7 bases and the V segment lost 6 bases, leaving 14 bases of the junction unmatched. CDR1 and CDR2 (germline): KGHSH, LQKENI. The CDR3 nucleotides read TGTGCCAGCTCCGACTCCGGGACAGCCCCCGGGACCCAGTACTTC. It encodes CASSDSGTAPGTQYF. The whole variable domain, remainder taken from reference TRBV18 and TRBJ2-5, is NAGVMQNPRHLVRRRGQEARLRCSPMKGHSHVYWYRQLPEEGLKFMVYLQKENIIDESGMPKERFSAEFPKEGPSILRIQQVVRGDSAAYFCASSDSGTAPGTQYFGPGTRLLVL.

V usage is TRBV7-2 and J usage is TRBJ1-4; TRBD1 is a possible D gene (6 bases). Trimming left V 2 bases short and J 1 base short, with 14 bases between. The CDR3 has 17 residues. Germline V gene sequence: CDR1 SGHTA, CDR2 FQGNSA. The CDR3: CASSLRRGSVTNEKLFF. CDR3 coding DNA: TGTGCCAGCAGCTTACGTAGGGGGTCCGTAACTAATGAAAAACTGTTTTTT.

The chain couples TRBV5-4 to TRBJ1-3; D gene ambiguous. The CDR3 contains 16 residues. Germline values: CDR1 SGHNT, CDR2 YYREEE (reference sequence). Trimming shortened V by 4 bases and J by 0 bases, and 14 bases separated the two germline ends. The CDR3 coding sequence is TGTGCCAGCAGCCCCTCGATCCCGGACTCTGGAAACACCATATATTTT. It translates to CASSPSIPDSGNTIYF.

V is TRBV5-1 and J is TRBJ1-2, with no clear D. The CDR3 contains 16 residues. V lost 0 bases, J lost 1 base, and 13 bases lay in between. CDR1 is SGHRS and CDR2 is YFSETQ in the germline V gene. The chain's CDR3 is CASSLVDGSSNYGYTF. Here the CDR3 DNA reads TGCGCCAGCAGCTTGGTAGACGGATCCAGTAACTATGGCTACACCTTC.

V and J are TRBV6-5 and TRBJ2-7; 7 bases line up with TRBD1. The V and J ends lost 6 bases and 4 bases, in that order; junction bases with no gene match: 9. The CDR3 runs 14 residues. CDR1 MNHEY and CDR2 SVGAGI come from the germline V gene. The CDR3 protein is CASSTRGQWYEQYF. CDR3 nucleotide sequence: TGTGCCAGCAGCACCCGGGGACAGTGGTACGAGCAGTACTTC.